A selection of T cell receptor beta chains follows, all from one sample in a study of regulatory T cells in long-lasting Graves disease. TCRdb ran MiXCR on the multiplex PCR reads and lists one entry per CDR3 protein. The table shows hundreds of thousands of distinct CDR3 sequences, with roughly 16% occurring only once. The sequencing used peripheral blood mononuclear cells (PBMCs), collected at new diagnosis, from a patient treated with antithyroid drugs. The receptors were sampled from a female donor with Graves disease. Both conserved end residues are part of each CDR3. The order of the fields is J gene, clone size, D gene, V gene, CDR3 protein, CDR3 DNA. The D gene is left open where the match is weak. Clone size appears in some rows only: once, few, many, or a class for an expanded clone.

j_call: TRBJ2-2
clone_size: few
d_call: NA
v_call: TRBV27
cdr3_aa: CASSLQGRYGELFF
cdr3_nt: TGTGCCAGCAGCCTTCAGGGTCGGTACGGGGAGCTGTTTTTT

j_call: TRBJ1-1
clone_size: NA
d_call: TRBD1
v_call: TRBV18
cdr3_aa: CASSPGQGPTEAFF
cdr3_nt: TGTGCCAGCTCACCGGGACAGGGGCCCACTGAAGCTTTCTTT

j_call: TRBJ2-5
clone_size: NA
d_call: NA
v_call: TRBV18
cdr3_aa: CASSPLAASQETQYF
cdr3_nt: TGTGCCAGCTCACCACTAGCGGCCTCCCAAGAGACCCAGTACTTC

j_call: TRBJ1-5
clone_size: many
d_call: NA
v_call: TRBV20-1
cdr3_aa: CSARSGYGNQPQHF
cdr3_nt: TGCAGTGCTAGGTCCGGATATGGCAATCAGCCCCAGCATTTT

j_call: TRBJ1-3
clone_size: many
d_call: NA
v_call: TRBV12-3/TRBV12-4
cdr3_aa: CASSGYSGNTIYF
cdr3_nt: TGTGCCAGCAGCGGCTATTCTGGAAACACCATATATTTT

j_call: TRBJ2-1
clone_size: many
d_call: TRBD2
v_call: TRBV14
cdr3_aa: CASSHPGTSGIYNEQFF
cdr3_nt: TGTGCCAGCAGCCATCCTGGGACTAGCGGTATCTACAATGAGCAGTTCTTC

j_call: TRBJ1-3
clone_size: NA
d_call: TRBD1
v_call: TRBV30
cdr3_aa: CAWHRDRAANSGNTIYF
cdr3_nt: TGTGCCTGGCACCGGGACAGGGCCGCCAACTCTGGAAACACCATATATTTT

j_call: TRBJ1-1
clone_size: NA
d_call: NA
v_call: TRBV28
cdr3_aa: CASSLPTGRRTEAFF
cdr3_nt: TGTGCCAGCAGTTTACCCACCGGGAGGAGGACTGAAGCTTTCTTT

j_call: TRBJ1-1
clone_size: many
d_call: NA
v_call: TRBV2
cdr3_aa: CASARGTEAFF
cdr3_nt: TGTGCCAGCGCAAGGGGCACTGAAGCTTTCTTT

j_call: TRBJ1-3
clone_size: NA
d_call: NA
v_call: TRBV9
cdr3_aa: CASSVALGTPSSGNTIYF
cdr3_nt: TGTGCCAGCAGCGTAGCTCTTGGGACACCAAGCTCTGGAAACACCATATATTTT

j_call: TRBJ2-2
clone_size: many
d_call: TRBD2
v_call: TRBV2
cdr3_aa: CASSGTSGISGELFF
cdr3_nt: TGTGCCAGCAGTGGGACTAGCGGGATCTCCGGGGAGCTGTTTTTT

j_call: TRBJ2-2
clone_size: many
d_call: TRBD2
v_call: TRBV7-2
cdr3_aa: CASSPWVAGRLRTGELFF
cdr3_nt: TGTGCCAGCAGCCCCTGGGTAGCGGGACGGCTACGGACCGGGGAGCTGTTTTTT